This T cell receptor beta chain was recorded in a study of blood T cells in healthy people across ages. This clonotype was found a few times. Its antigen remains unidentified. Findings and caveats of the study: Estimates of diversity drawn from one million T cells were considered underestimates.

Alongside a J-beta primer mix, a sample-barcoded 5' primer served in a second PCR lasting about 7 to 12 cycles. Individual samples furnished no less than 2.5 million CDR3-containing paired-end reads apiece. TCRdb re-called the 5' RACE reads through MiXCR, storing one row per CDR3 protein. The repertoire has some 1.4 million distinct CDR3 sequences, roughly 45% of them found once; the top ten carry 6.5% to 10%. The sequence derives from a woman younger than 30 in good health. The specimen was blood.

CDR3 DNA: TGTGCTAGTGGTTTGAGGACTAGCGGGATATACAATGAGCAGTTCTTC. Amino acid sequence: CASGLRTSGIYNEQFF. The chain employs TRBV12-5 and TRBJ2-1; 12 positions match TRBD2. Germline assignment: CDR1 LGHNT and CDR2 FRNRAP. The CDR3 has 16 residues. J was trimmed by 4 bases and V by 2 bases; bases with no gene match: 3.